This passage covers 15 T cell receptor beta chains from one sample sequenced in a study of shared clonotypes between healthy human individuals. Only in-frame clones appear in the TCRdb table, and some are missing; sequencing was by immunoSEQ multiplex PCR. The sample has about 2.4 million clones, over 85% seen once. The sequencing input was naive CD4+ T cells from PBMCs. Described subset: CD45RA+ positively selected. The receptors come from a man aged 18 to 35 in good health. Some clones in this sample may be carry-over from other donors' samples.

This chain joins TRBV18 and TRBJ2-6; D is unclear. CDR3 length equals 16 residues. Between the trimmed V and J ends, which lost 1 base and 0 bases, there was a span of 7 bases. Germline V lookup: CDR1 KGHSH, CDR2 LQKENI. In DNA form, the CDR3 reads TGTGCCAGCTCACCACTCGCAGGCTCTGGGGCCAACGTCCTGACTTTC. As protein: CASSPLAGSGANVLTF.

This clone came up once. The chain has TRBV29-1 and TRBJ2-1; weak D call: TRBD1 (5 bases). Trimming removed 7 bases from V and 3 bases from J, with 22 bases in between. CDR1 SQVTM and CDR2 ANQGSEA come from the germline V gene. The CDR3 runs to 16 residues. CDR3 amino acids: CSGTGLRQGGYNEQFF. For the CDR3, the DNA is TGCAGCGGGACGGGTCTAAGGCAGGGTGGCTACAATGAGCAGTTCTTC.

V gene TRBV6-5 combines with J gene TRBJ2-2, with 7 bases that match TRBD2. Germline CDR1 MNHEY, CDR2 SVGAGI. J was trimmed by 7 bases and V by 9 bases; bases with no gene match: 5. This CDR3 contains 12 residues. CDR3 protein: CASSPGGGELFF. The DNA of the CDR3 is TGTGCCAGTTCCCCGGGAGGCGGGGAGCTGTTTTTT.

The chain links TRBV30 to TRBJ2-4; D is uncertain. The CDR3 covers 12 residues. The V end lost 0 bases, the J end lost 5 bases, and 5 bases lay between the germline ends. Germline V lookup: CDR1 GTSNPN, CDR2 SVGIG (reference sequence). CDR3 in DNA: TGTGCCTGGAGTGTAACGGAAAACATTCAGTACTTC. Its protein product is CAWSVTENIQYF.

This chain uses TRBV28 with TRBJ2-1, with TRBD2 matching over 13 bases. J lost 8 bases, V lost 6 bases, and 22 bases had no gene match. The CDR3 extends over 20 amino acids. From germline, CDR1 is MDHEN and CDR2 SYDVKM. The CDR3 spells CASSPPRTSGSYPSKDEQFF. CDR3 nucleotide sequence: TGTGCCAGCAGCCCGCCGAGGACTAGCGGGAGTTATCCTTCAAAGGATGAGCAGTTCTTC.

Concerning this clone itself: Sequence at one end of the junction differs from germline and may be a read error. The chain carries TRBV7-2 and TRBJ1-3; D is uncertain. The CDR3 contains 13 residues. CDR1 is SGHTA and CDR2 is FQGNSA in the germline V gene. The CDR3 DNA follows: TGTGCCAGCAGCTTGGTGCCAACCGTGGGAACTACTTTT. It specifies CASSLVPTVGTTF. The full variable domain, completed using reference TRBV7-2 and TRBJ1-3, is GAGVSQSPSNKVTEKGKDVELRCDPISGHTALYWYRQSLGQGLEFLIYFQGNSAPDKSGLPSDRFSAERTGGSVSTLTIQRTQQEDSAVYLCASSLVPTVGTTFGEGSWLTVV.

The chain is built from TRBV28 and TRBJ2-1; 14 nucleotides align to TRBD2. V dropped 8 bases and J dropped 10; count of bases not matched to a gene: 10. The CDR3 extends over 15 amino acids. Germline loops: CDR1 MDHEN, CDR2 SYDVKM. CDR3: CASGLPGLAGDEQFF. In nucleotides, the CDR3 is TGTGCCAGCGGCCTACCGGGACTAGCGGGAGACGAGCAGTTCTTC.

The chain carries TRBV25-1 and TRBJ1-1, with 9 bases lining up with TRBD1. Germline assignment: CDR1 MGHDK and CDR2 SYGVNS. The trim removed 7 bases at V and 1 base at J, leaving 7 bases unmatched. The CDR3 spans 15 residues. As DNA, the CDR3 is TGTGCCAGCAAGAGGGCGGGACAGGGGAACACTGAAGCTTTCTTT. It translates to CASKRAGQGNTEAFF.

V is TRBV5-4 and J is TRBJ1-5, with D maybe TRBD1 (6 bases). V was trimmed by 2 bases and J by 2 bases, leaving 11 bases between them. The CDR3 contains 15 residues. Germline V gene lookup returns CDR1 SGHNT and CDR2 YYREEE (reference sequence). The CDR3 region is CASSFGGRGNQPQHF. Here the CDR3 DNA reads TGTGCCAGCAGCTTTGGGGGCAGGGGCAATCAGCCCCAGCATTTT.

The rearrangement uses TRBV9 and TRBJ2-5; 11 nucleotides agree with TRBD2. This CDR3 has 16 amino acids. After removal of 0 bases from V and 5 bases from J, the junction contained 6 bases not matched to a gene. The V gene's germline CDR1 is SGDLS and CDR2 YYNGEE. Written as DNA, the CDR3 is TGTGCCAGCAGCGTAGCGGCTAGCGGGAGGCGGGAGACCCAGTACTTC. This translates into CASSVAASGRRETQYF.

The rearrangement links TRBV4-1 to TRBJ2-3; no clear D gene. CDR3 length equals 18 residues. Between the trimmed V and J ends, which lost 0 bases and 2 bases, there was a span of 18 bases. Germline values: CDR1 MGHRA, CDR2 YSYEKL. For the CDR3, the DNA is TGCGCCAGCAGCCAAGATCGGATTTTTCCTACTATCACAGATACGCAGTATTTT. Translated, it gives CASSQDRIFPTITDTQYF.

The chain carries TRBV7-9 and TRBJ2-5; TRBD1 might be the D (5 bases). This CDR3 spans 13 amino acids. Deletions cut 2 bases from V and 5 bases from J, with 9 bases between. The germline gives CDR1 SEHNR, CDR2 FQNEAQ (reference sequence). CDR3 residues: CASSLWGRETQYF. The CDR3 DNA reads TGTGCCAGCAGCTTATGGGGCCGGGAGACCCAGTACTTC.

The chain carries TRBV9 and TRBJ2-4, with 7 nucleotides matching TRBD1. In germline, CDR1 is SGDLS, CDR2 YYNGEE. The CDR3 extends over 16 amino acids. V gave up 3 bases and J gave up 0 bases; unmatched junction bases: 6. For the CDR3, the DNA is TGTGCCAGCAGCGCAGGGGGAGCTCTAGCCAAAAACATTCAGTACTTC. Translation gives CASSAGGALAKNIQYF.

Concerning this clone: Different DNA sequences within this sample yield the same CDR3. The chain couples TRBV2 to TRBJ2-5, with TRBD1 matching 10 bases. CDR1 is SNHLY, CDR2 FYNNEI, per germline. The length of the CDR3 is 16 residues. Trimming took 4 bases from V and 0 from J; bases not matched to a gene: 5. The DNA for the CDR3 is TGTGCCAGCAGTGGCCGGGACAGGGGAAACCAAGAGACCCAGTACTTC. Its translation: CASSGRDRGNQETQYF.

The V and J genes are TRBV2 and TRBJ2-7, with TRBD2 matching over 11 bases. J lost 2 bases, V lost 6 bases, and 6 bases had no gene match. Germline loops: CDR1 SNHLY, CDR2 FYNNEI. This CDR3 has 15 residues. CDR3 sequence reads: CASRPGTSGAYEQYF. The CDR3 DNA sequence: TGTGCCAGCAGGCCCGGGACTAGCGGTGCCTACGAGCAGTACTTC. Looking up the rest from reference TRBV2 and TRBJ2-7 gives the full variable domain: EPEVTQTPSHQVTQMGQEVILRCVPISNHLYFYWYRQILGQKVEFLVSFYNNEISEKSEIFDDQFSVERPDGSNFTLKIRSTKLEDSAMYFCASRPGTSGAYEQYFGPGTRLTVT.